Each of the 32 T cell receptor beta chains below was sequenced from the same sample in a study of identical twins. TCRdb re-called the 5' RACE reads with MiXCR, one entry per CDR3 protein. This table holds 500,000 to 600,000 distinct CDR3 sequences, roughly a fifth found once. In addition, the sample was reused for a study of T cells expressing NK-cell markers.

Sequenced sample: CD4+ T cells sorted from blood. Receptors were obtained from a woman aged 18-29 years in good health.

This sequence joins TRBV5-4 and TRBJ2-5, with D perhaps matching TRBD1 or TRBD2 (5 bases each). Trimming cost V 3 bases and J 2 bases, with 20 bases left between them. The CDR3 is 17 amino acids. Germline V CDR1 and CDR2: SGHNT, YYREEE (reference sequence). In nucleotides, the CDR3 is TGTGCCAGCAGCTCGGGGCACCTGAGGGGCATACAAGAGACCCAGTACTTC. Protein sequence: CASSSGHLRGIQETQYF. Based on the CDR3 plus reference TRBV5-4 and TRBJ2-5, the full variable domain is ETGVTQSPTHLIKTRGQQVTLRCSSQSGHNTVSWYQQALGQGPQFIFQYYREEENGRGNFPPRFSGLQFPNYSSELNVNALELDDSALYLCASSSGHLRGIQETQYFGPGTRLLVL.

The sample holds many counts of this clonotype. The chain joins TRBV18 to TRBJ1-3; a weak D match, TRBD1 (5 bases). The germline V gene has CDR1 KGHSH and CDR2 LQKENI. The ends were cut back, 1 base at V and 2 bases at J, with 18 bases in the middle. There are 18 residues in the CDR3. The CDR3 sequence: CASSPHPPGRSAGNTIYF. The CDR3 coding sequence is TGTGCCAGCTCACCACACCCGCCGGGGCGATCGGCTGGAAACACCATATATTTT.

V usage is TRBV2 and J usage is TRBJ2-3; 7 bases agree with TRBD2. This CDR3 region has 13 residues. Trimming at V came to 7 bases and at J to 4 bases, leaving 5 bases not matched to a gene. CDR1 and CDR2 from the germline V gene are SNHLY and FYNNEI. The CDR3 nucleotides read TGTGCCAGCAATGGACTAGTAGCAGATACGCAGTATTTT. It yields the protein CASNGLVADTQYF.

There are a few counts of this clonotype. This sequence joins TRBV3-1 and TRBJ2-7; the D is unclear. The CDR3 sequence is 13 residues long. Deletions cut 1 base from V and 3 bases from J, with 7 bases between. CDR1 and CDR2 (germline): LGHDT, YNNKEL (reference sequence). The CDR3 DNA reads TGTGCCAGCAGCCAAGGGCTGATCTACGAGCAGTACTTC. Its protein is CASSQGLIYEQYF.

The V call is TRBV6-5, the J call TRBJ1-1; D ambiguous. The CDR3 sequence is 15 residues long. The germline V gene has CDR1 MNHEY and CDR2 SVGAGI. V lost 2 bases, J lost 4 bases, and 14 bases lay in between. CDR3 amino acids: CASSYGRLQSTEAFF. As DNA, the CDR3 is TGTGCCAGCAGTTACGGAAGGCTTCAAAGCACTGAAGCTTTCTTT.

The chain recombines TRBV6-1 with TRBJ2-6; D not certain. The CDR3 runs 17 residues. Germline CDR1 is MNHNS and CDR2 is SASEGT. V lost 6 bases to trimming and J lost 0 bases, with 15 bases between them. The CDR3 region is CASRKTGVNSGANVLTF. CDR3 coding DNA: TGTGCCAGCAGGAAAACTGGGGTTAACTCTGGGGCCAACGTCCTGACTTTC.

This chain connects TRBV7-2 to TRBJ2-3; 9 bases fit TRBD2. CDR3 length equals 18 residues. CDR1 is SGHTA, CDR2 FQGNSA, per germline. The V segment lost 5 bases and the J segment 5 bases; nucleotides outside the gene matches: 17. The CDR3 bases are TGTGCCAGCAGCGGGCGAGGTAGCGGGAGAGGGCCCCAAGATACGCAGTATTTT. It yields the protein CASSGRGSGRGPQDTQYF. The whole variable domain, filled in from reference TRBV7-2 and TRBJ2-3, reads GAGVSQSPSNKVTEKGKDVELRCDPISGHTALYWYRQSLGQGLEFLIYFQGNSAPDKSGLPSDRFSAERTGGSVSTLTIQRTQQEDSAVYLCASSGRGSGRGPQDTQYFGPGTRLTVL.

The rearrangement uses TRBV7-2 and TRBJ2-1; D gene unclear. The CDR3 is made up of 14 amino acids. The V and J ends lost 1 base and 6 bases respectively, with 10 bases between them. Germline V gene lookup returns CDR1 SGHTA and CDR2 FQGNSA. The CDR3 protein is CASSLGSSLNEQFF. Written as DNA, the CDR3 is TGTGCCAGCAGCTTAGGTTCGAGTCTCAATGAGCAGTTCTTC.

The chain employs TRBV9 and TRBJ2-3; no clear D. The CDR3 sequence is 14 residues long. Germline assignment: CDR1 SGDLS and CDR2 YYNGEE. Trimming took off 4 bases at V and 4 bases at J, with 13 bases between the two ends. The CDR3 is CASSMDGGSDTQYF. The CDR3 bases are TGTGCCAGCAGCATGGACGGTGGGTCAGATACGCAGTATTTT.

This chain uses TRBV3-1 with TRBJ1-1; TRBD1 is a possible D gene (6 bases). Germline V gene lookup returns CDR1 LGHDT and CDR2 YNNKEL (reference sequence). Trimming shortened V by 9 bases and J by 5 bases, and 19 bases separated the two germline ends. CDR3 length equals 14 residues. CDR3 coding DNA: TGTGCCAGTACATACGGGGGGCGAGGGACTGAAGCTTTCTTT. This codes for CASTYGGRGTEAFF. The full variable domain, in which reference TRBV3-1 and TRBJ1-1 provide the parts outside the CDR3, is DTAVSQTPKYLVTQMGNDKSIKCEQNLGHDTMYWYKQDSKKFLKIMFSYNNKELIINETVPNRFSPKSPDKAHLNLHINSLELGDSAVYFCASTYGGRGTEAFFGQGTRLTVV.

The chain carries TRBV4-3 and TRBJ2-1; 12 nucleotides match TRBD2. The CDR3 covers 18 residues. After removal of 1 base from V and 3 bases from J, the junction contained 7 bases not matched to a gene. Germline V gene lookup returns CDR1 LGHNA and CDR2 YSLEER. CDR3 residues: CASSQAPTSGSFYNEQFF. The DNA for the CDR3 is TGCGCCAGCAGCCAAGCACCGACTAGCGGGAGTTTCTACAATGAGCAGTTCTTC.

This clonotype appeared once. The rearrangement links TRBV11-1 to TRBJ2-1; D is unclear. Germline values: CDR1 SGHAT, CDR2 FQDESV (reference sequence). Trimming took 1 base from V and 5 from J, leaving 9 bases between them. The CDR3 consists of 14 residues. For the CDR3, the DNA is TGTGCCAGCAGCTTAGGGGCCTTCCACAATGAGCAGTTCTTC. It codes for CASSLGAFHNEQFF.

This chain links TRBV20-1 with TRBJ2-3; possible D gene TRBD2, 5 bases. The CDR3 runs 13 residues. V lost 5 bases, J lost 0 bases, and 9 bases lay in between. The germline CDR1 and CDR2 sequences are DFQATT and SNEGSKA (reference sequence). CDR3 loop: CSASIASTDTQYF. The CDR3, as DNA: TGCAGTGCTTCTATAGCGAGCACAGATACGCAGTATTTT.

The chain combines TRBV5-5 with TRBJ2-3; D is perhaps TRBD1 (5 bases). Trimming removed 2 bases from V and 2 bases from J, with 9 bases in between. Germline-derived CDR1 and CDR2 are SGHKS and YYEKEE (reference sequence). The CDR3 consists of 14 residues. For the CDR3, the DNA is TGTGCCAGCAGCTTTCAAGGACACACAGATACGCAGTATTTT. Translating gives CASSFQGHTDTQYF.

The chain couples TRBV5-1 to TRBJ2-1, with D tentatively TRBD1 or TRBD2 (5 bases each). The CDR3 runs to 13 residues. Germline V gene sequence: CDR1 SGHRS, CDR2 YFSETQ. V was shortened by 4 bases and J by 5 bases, with 10 bases between the two germline ends. The CDR3 nucleotides are TGCGCCAGCAGCCGGGACCTTCACAATGAGCAGTTCTTC. Translating gives CASSRDLHNEQFF.

The sample holds many counts of this clonotype. The chain uses TRBV29-1 and TRBJ2-1, with D possibly matching TRBD1 (5 bases). Trimming took 7 bases from V and 7 from J, leaving 11 bases between them. The CDR3 has 11 amino acids. Germline V gives CDR1 SQVTM, CDR2 ANQGSEA. CDR3 protein: CSADKGNEQFF. The CDR3 nucleotides are TGCAGCGCGGACAAGGGGAATGAGCAGTTCTTC.

In this sample, this clonotype turned up a few times. The rearrangement joins TRBV12-3 or TRBV12-4 to TRBJ1-1; D ambiguous. V was cut by 3 bases and J by 10 bases, with 12 bases left in between. CDR3 length: 12 amino acids. CDR3 in amino acids: CASSFPASGAFF. The CDR3, as DNA: TGTGCCAGCAGTTTTCCGGCCTCCGGAGCTTTCTTT.

This clonotype was detected only a few times. The rearrangement uses TRBV12-3 or TRBV12-4 and TRBJ1-2; TRBD1 matches 7 bases. V lost 6 bases and J lost 2; bases outside the gene matches: 3. CDR3 length: 13 residues. CDR3 sequence reads: CASRMTGNYGYTF. The CDR3 DNA sequence: TGTGCCAGCAGGATGACAGGGAACTATGGCTACACCTTC.

This clonotype was seen more than once but under ten times. The rearrangement uses TRBV7-9 and TRBJ1-3, with D possibly being TRBD1 (5 bases). The CDR3 extends over 13 amino acids. Germline V gene lookup returns CDR1 SEHNR and CDR2 FQNEAQ (reference sequence). Trimming cost V 3 bases and J 4 bases, with 7 bases left between them. CDR3 coding DNA: TGTGCCAGCAGCTTTGGGGCGGGAAACACCATATATTTT. Encoded protein: CASSFGAGNTIYF.

This clonotype was recorded a few times. The CDR3 DNA reads TGCGCCTCTACTTTCACCCCGTCTACTAATGAAAAACTGTTTTTT. This sequence encodes CASTFTPSTNEKLFF. This sequence joins TRBV5-1 and TRBJ1-4; no definite D call. Trimming removed 10 bases at V and 2 bases at J, with 18 bases between. The CDR3 runs to 15 residues. Germline CDR1 is SGHRS and CDR2 is YFSETQ.

This clonotype was picked up a small number of times. The chain joins TRBV20-1 to TRBJ2-7; 13 bases match TRBD2. The CDR3 consists of 13 residues. J lost 6 bases, V lost 5 bases, and 4 bases had no gene match. From germline, CDR1 is DFQATT and CDR2 SNEGSKA (reference sequence). This chain's CDR3 is CSAGLAGASEQYF. CDR3 in DNA: TGCAGTGCTGGACTAGCGGGAGCGAGCGAGCAGTACTTC.

This clonotype has a handful of counts. This chain connects TRBV6-5 to TRBJ1-6; D is possibly TRBD1 (5 bases). The CDR3 sequence is 16 residues long. With 4 bases removed from V and 0 bases from J, the gap between germline ends came to 10 bases. Germline CDR1 and CDR2: MNHEY and SVGAGI. DNA for the CDR3: TGTGCCAGCAGTTCGTCCGGGGGCTCCTATAATTCACCCCTCCACTTT. Translating gives CASSSSGGSYNSPLHF.

This clonotype came up a few times. The chain uses TRBV20-1 and TRBJ2-3, with D maybe TRBD1 (6 bases). The germline gives CDR1 DFQATT, CDR2 SNEGSKA (reference sequence). The V end was cut by 3 bases, the J end by 2 bases, with 15 bases between. The CDR3 has 15 amino acids. The CDR3 loop reads CSASGGSGITDTQYF. CDR3 DNA: TGCAGTGCTAGTGGGGGCTCGGGCATCACAGATACGCAGTATTTT.

This clonotype turned up a few times. This sequence joins TRBV27 and TRBJ2-1; 10 bases map to TRBD2. The CDR3 has 15 amino acids. Looked up from germline, CDR1 is MNHEY and CDR2 is SMNVEV (reference sequence). V lost 5 bases, J lost 5 bases, and 6 bases stayed unmatched. The CDR3 sequence is CASSTPSGGDNEQFF. The CDR3 region has the DNA TGTGCCAGCAGTACCCCTAGCGGGGGTGACAATGAGCAGTTCTTC.

This chain joins TRBV5-5 and TRBJ2-4; a weak D match, TRBD2 (6 bases). The germline gives CDR1 SGHKS, CDR2 YYEKEE (reference sequence). Trimming stripped 2 bases from V and 8 bases from J, with 20 bases between. The CDR3 spans 16 residues. The CDR3 is CASSLGASTWGDIQYF. The CDR3 nucleotides are TGTGCCAGCAGCTTAGGGGCTAGCACATGGGGGGACATTCAGTACTTC.

This clonotype was seen more than once but under ten times. V gene TRBV4-2 combines with J gene TRBJ2-1; D is possibly TRBD2 (5 bases). Germline CDR1 and CDR2: LGHNA and YNFKEQ. Trimming removed 1 base at V and 5 bases at J, with 15 bases between. The CDR3 length is 16 residues. The CDR3 DNA follows: TGTGCCAGCAGCCAAGTACCTTTCCGGGGAGACAATGAGCAGTTCTTC. It translates to CASSQVPFRGDNEQFF.

This clonotype was seen only a few times. This chain links TRBV12-3 or TRBV12-4 with TRBJ1-2; tentative D call: TRBD1 (6 bases). This CDR3 has 14 amino acids. V was clipped by 3 bases and J by 7 bases, with 15 bases between them. CDR3 amino acids: CASSFTGKKGGYTF. DNA of the CDR3: TGTGCCAGCAGTTTCACAGGGAAGAAAGGTGGCTACACCTTC.

The chain joins TRBV2 to TRBJ2-1; 9 bases are shared with TRBD2. This CDR3 spans 14 amino acids. Germline trimming cut 4 bases from V and 6 bases from J; bases unmatched to any gene: 4. In germline, CDR1 is SNHLY, CDR2 FYNNEI. Written as DNA, the CDR3 is TGTGCCAGCAGTGTCAAGCGGGGGGCCAATGAGCAGTTCTTC. Translating it yields CASSVKRGANEQFF.

The genes are TRBV20-1 and TRBJ2-4; D gene ambiguous. The CDR3 contains 16 residues. Looked up from germline, CDR1 is DFQATT and CDR2 is SNEGSKA (reference sequence). The V and J ends lost 4 bases and 0 bases respectively, with 16 bases between them. This CDR3 is CSAIGKYLLAKNIQYF. CDR3 nucleotide sequence: TGCAGTGCTATTGGGAAATACCTGCTAGCCAAAAACATTCAGTACTTC.

This clonotype occurred a few times. The chain has TRBV2 and TRBJ2-4, with TRBD2 matching over 8 bases. Germline loops: CDR1 SNHLY, CDR2 FYNNEI. V dropped 6 bases and J dropped 0; count of bases not matched to a gene: 7. This CDR3 is 16 amino acids long. CDR3 sequence (DNA): TGTGCCAGCAGGGCACTAGCGGCACTAGCCAAAAACATTCAGTACTTC. Encoded protein: CASRALAALAKNIQYF.

The chain carries TRBV9 and TRBJ2-7; tentatively, D is TRBD2 (5 bases). The CDR3 extends over 13 amino acids. Per germline, CDR1 SGDLS and CDR2 YYNGEE. The V end was cut by 4 bases, the J end by 3 bases, with 11 bases between. CDR3 sequence reads: CASSSGLLYEQYF. The DNA of the CDR3 is TGTGCCAGCAGCTCAGGACTTCTCTACGAGCAGTACTTC.

This chain joins TRBV7-2 and TRBJ2-7; D may be TRBD1 or TRBD2 (5 bases each). V was pared by 1 base and J by 6 bases, with 10 bases between. The CDR3 covers 13 residues. Germline V gene sequence: CDR1 SGHTA, CDR2 FQGNSA. CDR3 protein: CASSLGGGPEQYF. Written as DNA, the CDR3 is TGTGCCAGCAGCTTAGGTGGGGGTCCCGAGCAGTACTTC.